Below are 26 T cell receptor beta chains sequenced from a single sample in a study of T cells in Graves' hyperthyroidism and ophthalmopathy. The investigators amplified TCR beta CDR3 regions from RNA transcripts. First-round RT-PCR with HTBI primers amplified the TCR CDR3 region. TCRdb reprocessed the multiplex PCR reads via MiXCR and lists one record per CDR3 protein. The data show roughly 260,000 distinct CDR3 sequences, with approximately 15% seen just once and about an eighth held by the top ten. Sequencing input: blood. The source is a middle-aged woman with Graves' hyperthyroidism that later progressed to Graves' ophthalmopathy.

This clonotype was seen at least ten times. The chain links TRBV6-5 to TRBJ2-2; 7 bases map to TRBD2. This CDR3 spans 16 amino acids. CDR1 and CDR2 (germline): MNHEY, SVGAGI. V was pared by 3 bases and J by 4 bases, with 8 bases of the junction left unmatched. CDR3 DNA: TGTGCCAGCAGTTATGGGGTAGCGGGTCCCACCGGGGAGCTGTTTTTT. Residues: CASSYGVAGPTGELFF.

The chain carries TRBV6-2 or TRBV6-3 and TRBJ2-7; the match to TRBD2 covers 8 bases. Per germline, CDR1 MNHEY and CDR2 SVGEGT. The J segment lost 0 bases and the V segment lost 5 bases, leaving 9 bases of the junction unmatched. This CDR3 comprises 16 residues. CDR3 sequence reads: CASSVGAGGISYEQYF. Written as DNA, the CDR3 is TGTGCCAGCAGTGTGGGGGCGGGGGGAATCTCCTACGAGCAGTACTTC.

This rearrangement joins TRBV19 to TRBJ1-4, with D unresolved. V was trimmed by 6 bases and J by 8 bases, leaving 10 bases between them. This CDR3 spans 12 amino acids. Germline CDR1 LNHDA, CDR2 SQIVND (reference sequence). The CDR3 DNA reads as TGTGCCAGTAGCCAGTCCGGCGAAAAACTGTTTTTT. The encoded protein is CASSQSGEKLFF.

This clonotype came up many times. The chain employs TRBV18 and TRBJ2-7, with TRBD1 as a possible D gene (5 bases). This CDR3 is built from 14 residues. CDR1 KGHSH and CDR2 LQKENI come from the germline V gene. Trimming removed 2 bases at V and 4 bases at J, with 12 bases between. CDR3 sequence (DNA): TGTGCCAGCTCACCATCACAGGTTAGGTACGAGCAGTACTTC. Translated, it gives CASSPSQVRYEQYF.

In its sample, this clonotype was seen many times. This chain connects TRBV20-1 to TRBJ1-4; D uncertain. The CDR3 loop spans 14 amino acids. Germline assignment: CDR1 DFQATT and CDR2 SNEGSKA (reference sequence). Trimming shortened V by 2 bases and J by 7 bases, and 14 bases separated the two germline ends. The CDR3 sequence is CSARQREYGEKLFF. DNA of the CDR3: TGCAGTGCTAGACAAAGGGAGTACGGTGAAAAACTGTTTTTT.

This clonotype was observed at least ten times. The CDR3 spells CASSSQVYRLESSYNEQFF. CDR3 bases: TGTGCCAGCAGTTCCCAGGTCTATCGACTTGAGAGCTCCTACAATGAGCAGTTCTTC. The chain links TRBV28 to TRBJ2-1; D is uncertain. Between the trimmed V and J ends, which lost 4 bases and 0 bases, there was a span of 22 bases. CDR3 size: 19 residues. Looked up from germline, CDR1 is MDHEN and CDR2 is SYDVKM.

Ten or more counts support this clonotype. This chain joins TRBV5-8 and TRBJ2-5; D possibly corresponds to TRBD1 (6 bases). Trimming stripped 3 bases from V and 0 bases from J, with 12 bases between. The CDR3 has 15 residues. Germline V gene data show CDR1 as SGHTS and CDR2 as YDEGEE. CDR3 sequence reads: CASSSVGTHQETQYF. The CDR3 DNA follows: TGTGCCAGCAGCTCCGTGGGGACACACCAAGAGACCCAGTACTTC.

This rearrangement joins TRBV3-1 to TRBJ2-7; no definite D call. Trimming removed 7 bases from V and 4 bases from J, with 8 bases in between. CDR1 and CDR2 (germline): LGHDT, YNNKEL (reference sequence). CDR3 size: 11 residues. The CDR3 DNA is TGTGCCAGCACGGACGGGTACGAGCAGTACTTC. As protein: CASTDGYEQYF.

Many counts were recorded for this clonotype. V usage is TRBV18 and J usage is TRBJ2-2; 7 bases agree with TRBD1. The CDR3 is made up of 17 amino acids. The J segment lost 2 bases and the V segment lost 6 bases, leaving 12 bases of the junction unmatched. Germline CDR1 KGHSH, CDR2 LQKENI. The CDR3 coding sequence is TGTGCCAGCTCCTCCCGACCGACAGGGCCTAACACCGGGGAGCTGTTTTTT. Protein: CASSSRPTGPNTGELFF.

This clonotype was seen repeatedly, ten times or more. The CDR3 DNA is TGTGCCAGCAGTATAACAGGGTCGGACGGGGAGCTGTTTTTT. Translation: CASSITGSDGELFF. This sequence joins TRBV28 and TRBJ2-2; weak D call: TRBD1 (6 bases). In germline, CDR1 is MDHEN, CDR2 SYDVKM. Trimming removed 5 bases from V and 7 bases from J, with 14 bases in between. This CDR3 spans 14 amino acids.

In its sample, this clonotype was seen a few times. This sequence joins TRBV18 and TRBJ2-7; 7 bases are a match to TRBD1. J gave up 5 bases and V 2 bases, and 9 bases lay outside the gene matches. Looked up from germline, CDR1 is KGHSH and CDR2 is LQKENI. The CDR3 loop spans 15 amino acids. CDR3 residues: CASSPRSTGPHEQYF. The CDR3 DNA reads as TGTGCCAGCTCACCAAGATCGACAGGGCCCCACGAGCAGTACTTC. Full variable domain (missing parts from reference TRBV18 and TRBJ2-7): NAGVMQNPRHLVRRRGQEARLRCSPMKGHSHVYWYRQLPEEGLKFMVYLQKENIIDESGMPKERFSAEFPKEGPSILRIQQVVRGDSAAYFCASSPRSTGPHEQYFGPGTRLTVT.

Comment on this clonotype: A much larger clone differs from this one at a single base, so this may be a read error. This chain connects TRBV20-1 to TRBJ2-1; tentative D call: TRBD1 (6 bases). The V end lost 6 bases, the J end lost 10 bases, and 13 bases lay between the germline ends. This CDR3 region has 11 residues. Germline V gene lookup returns CDR1 DFQATT and CDR2 SNEGSKA (reference sequence). As DNA, the CDR3 is TGCAGTGCCATAGGGGGAAACGAGCAGTTCTTC. As protein: CSAIGGNEQFF.

This clonotype came up many times. V is TRBV3-1 and J is TRBJ2-1, with D hard to call. Germline CDR1 is LGHDT and CDR2 is YNNKEL (reference sequence). The CDR3 has 18 amino acids. V lost 4 bases and J lost 1, with 20 bases in between. CDR3 DNA: TGTGCCAGCAGCCGAACCCAAAAATTTGGGTTGTCCTACAATGAGCAGTTCTTC. It is translated as CASSRTQKFGLSYNEQFF.

This clonotype was counted ten times or more. The chain links TRBV18 to TRBJ2-7; 10 nucleotides line up with TRBD2. The CDR3 sequence is 16 residues long. J gave up 4 bases and V 1 base, and 7 bases lay outside the gene matches. Germline CDR1 KGHSH, CDR2 LQKENI. The CDR3 coding sequence is TGTGCCAGCTCACCACTACTAGCGGGAAGCAGTTACGAGCAGTACTTC. Translation gives CASSPLLAGSSYEQYF.

This clonotype has just a few counts. V and J are TRBV25-1 and TRBJ1-2; a possible D gene is TRBD1 (6 bases). This CDR3 is 17 amino acids long. Trimming took 1 base from V and 3 from J, leaving 18 bases between them. CDR1 is MGHDK and CDR2 is SYGVNS in the germline V gene. CDR3 DNA sequence: TGTGCCAGCAGTGAATTTGTCGCACCGCCAGGGGACTATGGCTACACCTTC. This codes for CASSEFVAPPGDYGYTF.

The chain uses TRBV2 and TRBJ1-4; D is unresolved. The V end lost 6 bases, the J end lost 9 bases, and 11 bases lay between the germline ends. The CDR3 is 12 residues long. The germline CDR1 and CDR2 sequences are SNHLY and FYNNEI. The CDR3 nucleotides read TGTGCCAGCAGGCGTATCGGGAAAAAACTGTTTTTT. It codes for CASRRIGKKLFF.

This clonotype was seen repeatedly, ten times or more. The gene calls are TRBV2 and TRBJ2-7; D may be TRBD1 (6 bases). This CDR3 comprises 15 residues. The ends were cut back, 3 bases at V and 3 bases at J, with 15 bases in the middle. Germline V gene lookup returns CDR1 SNHLY and CDR2 FYNNEI. The CDR3 DNA reads as TGTGCCAGCAGTGAGAGGGGGTACCAACTCTACGAGCAGTACTTC. This gives the protein CASSERGYQLYEQYF.

The gene calls are TRBV7-8 and TRBJ1-2, with 9 bases fitting TRBD1. The junction had 9 bases not matched to a gene; V was cut back by 5 bases and J by 8 bases. CDR1 is SGHVS and CDR2 is FQNEAQ in the germline V gene. This CDR3 is built from 14 residues. The CDR3 DNA reads TGTGCCAGCAGCCAGGACAGGGGCAAGGGAGGCTACACCTTC. Protein sequence: CASSQDRGKGGYTF.

J is TRBJ2-1 and V is TRBV4-2, with TRBD2 identical over 8 bases. The CDR3 is made up of 16 amino acids. V trimming: 3 bases; J trimming: 12 bases; junction bases outside the gene matches: 16. Germline assignment: CDR1 LGHNA and CDR2 YNFKEQ. The CDR3 protein is CASSHEGLVTLAGQFF. CDR3 nucleotides: TGTGCCAGCAGCCACGAGGGACTAGTCACCCTGGCAGGGCAGTTCTTC.

This clonotype has ten or more counts. The chain employs TRBV19 and TRBJ2-1; 10 bases are a match to TRBD1. The germline V gene has CDR1 LNHDA and CDR2 SQIVND (reference sequence). The CDR3 has 15 residues. V lost 6 bases, J lost 8 bases, and 10 bases stayed unmatched. The CDR3 here is CASSPEGQGFDEQFF. Here the CDR3 DNA reads TGTGCCAGTAGCCCGGAGGGACAGGGGTTTGATGAGCAGTTCTTC.

This clonotype was recorded many times. This chain links TRBV19 with TRBJ2-2; D is undetermined. The CDR3 length is 16 residues. Germline lookup yields CDR1 LNHDA and CDR2 SQIVND (reference sequence). Trimming cost V 7 bases and J 2 bases, with 17 bases left between them. The CDR3: CASNGPITPNTGELFF. CDR3 nucleotide sequence: TGTGCCAGTAACGGACCGATTACCCCCAACACCGGGGAGCTGTTTTTT.

In its sample, this clonotype was seen a few times. The rearrangement links TRBV30 to TRBJ2-5, with D maybe TRBD1 (6 bases). The CDR3 runs to 13 residues. V was cut by 2 bases and J by 5 bases, with 12 bases left in between. Germline V gives CDR1 GTSNPN, CDR2 SVGIG (reference sequence). CDR3 sequence reads: CAWSLQGGETQYF. CDR3 nucleotides: TGTGCCTGGAGTCTACAGGGCGGCGAGACCCAGTACTTC.

This clonotype appeared many times. The chain joins TRBV6-1 to TRBJ2-1, with 7 bases lining up with TRBD2. Trimming took 0 bases from V and 7 from J; bases not matched to a gene: 3. The CDR3 covers 14 residues. CDR1 MNHNS and CDR2 SASEGT come from the germline V gene. CDR3 coding DNA: TGTGCCAGCAGTGAAGCGGGAGGGCCGAATGAGCAGTTCTTC. This encodes CASSEAGGPNEQFF.

This clonotype was detected many times. The chain combines TRBV11-2 with TRBJ1-6; D remains ambiguous. The germline V and J ends were trimmed by 5 bases and 9 bases, with 20 bases remaining between them. The CDR3 totals 16 residues. CDR1 and CDR2 (germline): SGHAT, FQNNGV. CDR3 nucleotide sequence: TGTGCCAGCAGCCCCCGGTGGGAGGGCCGTAGTTCACCCCTCCACTTT. Translated, it gives CASSPRWEGRSSPLHF.

This clonotype was picked up many times. The chain carries TRBV6-1 and TRBJ2-2; D is unresolved. This CDR3 contains 16 residues. Trimming cost V 7 bases and J 1 base, with 16 bases left between them. Germline V gene data show CDR1 as MNHNS and CDR2 as SASEGT. The CDR3 nucleotides read TGTGCCAGCAATCCTTGGGCAATTCAGAACACCGGGGAGCTGTTTTTT. Its translation is CASNPWAIQNTGELFF.

This chain's CDR3 is CAISDRGPTYEQYF. The CDR3 DNA reads as TGTGCCATCAGTGACAGGGGGCCCACCTACGAGCAGTACTTC. The gene calls are TRBV10-3 and TRBJ2-7; 8 bases map to TRBD1. The CDR3 covers 14 residues. The junction had 3 bases not matched to a gene; V was cut back by 3 bases and J by 2 bases. Looked up from germline, CDR1 is ENHRY and CDR2 is SYGVKD.